The rows below give T cell receptor beta chains drawn from one sample of a study of technical replicates of blood from several donors. The method was immunoSEQ multiplex PCR; TCRdb's version includes in-frame clones alone and lacks a portion of them. The sample consists of about 54,000 clones, about 93% of them appearing once. Material for sequencing was T cells isolated from PBMCs. The receptors stem from a human donor in good health. CDR3s leave out the opening cysteine and the closing phenylalanine or tryptophan. Each record gives: J gene, V gene, CDR3 protein.

>TRBJ2-7|TRBV7-6
ASSPTGKFHEQY
>TRBJ1-1|TRBV6-5
ASRLTGKAF
>TRBJ2-1|TRBV7-8
ASSLELGGATQF
>TRBJ1-2|TRBV4-1
ASSDREGENYGYT
>TRBJ2-5|TRBV28
ASSGGRRPQETQY
>TRBJ1-6|TRBV7-9
ASSLMGQGPNSPLH
>TRBJ1-5|TRBV5-1
ASSLWTGENQPQH
>TRBJ2-1|TRBV5-6
ASSPWTSHGREQF
>TRBJ1-2|TRBV15
ATSRERDSPSASYGYT
>TRBJ2-2|TRBV11-2
AVLAPNTGELF
>TRBJ2-7|TRBV9
ASSVGQPDGGRQY
>TRBJ2-7|TRBV7-3
ASSPAGGRYEQY
>TRBJ2-5|TRBV5-1
ASSLTGVETQY
>TRBJ2-7|TRBV5-1
ASKLAGRHYEQY
>TRBJ1-2|TRBV5-1
ASSLSGFYGYT
>TRBJ2-1|TRBV28
ASSLAGSSYNEQF
>TRBJ1-2|TRBV5-1
ASSSGRAGYT
>TRBJ2-1|TRBV7-8
ASSLRSGNTYNEQF
>TRBJ1-1|TRBV10-3
AFPGGCTEAF
>TRBJ2-7|TRBV7-8
ASSFRDRGRYSYEQY
>TRBJ1-3|TRBV5-4
ASSLAGEYGNTIY
>TRBJ1-1|TRBV29-1
SGGQGWNTEAF
>TRBJ1-5|TRBV5-6
ASSLGGSNQPQH
>TRBJ2-7|TRBV15
ATSGHSGYEQY
>TRBJ1-1|TRBV5-1
ASSLGANTEAF
>TRBJ2-7|TRBV7-8
ASSPTGRSYEQY
>TRBJ1-2|TRBV11-2
ASSLLDRPNYGYT
>TRBJ2-1|TRBV7-9
ASSPHLGGEQF
>TRBJ2-7|TRBV7-9
ASSPAGTSGNYEQY
>TRBJ1-2|TRBV20-1
SARADGYT
>TRBJ1-1|TRBV28
ASSSAGQGGSEAF